This passage covers 7 T cell receptor beta chains from one sample sequenced in a study of CXCR3-negative and CXCR3-positive naive CD8 T cells (dated by TCRdb to about 2019). The investigation overall reported the following: TRB CDR3s from CXCR3-positive naive cells showed higher hydrophobicity (lower Kidera factor 4), lower energy, and higher strength and volume indices than CXCR3-negative naive cells.

TCRdb lists the instrument as NextSeq 550. The Human TCR Profiling Kit (MiLaboratory) was used to make UMI-labeled 5' RACE TRB cDNA libraries. TCRdb reanalyzed the reads, keeping one entry per CDR3 protein sequence and omitting DNA. The table for this sample shows around 80,000 distinct CDR3 sequences. The ten largest clones take up about 0.62% of the sample. Antigens for these TCRs are unknown. Sequences were obtained from naive CXCR3+ CD8+ T cells from blood. Per the publication, the cell subset or site label means: CD45RO-CCR7+CD27+CD95- naive CD8+ T cells expressing CXCR3 (TNR3+). These receptors were collected from a human donor in good health. Some clones in this sample may be carry-over from other donors' samples.

V is TRBV6-4 and J is TRBJ2-7; without DNA, the TCRdb call of TRBD1 cannot be checked. From germline, CDR1 is MRHNA and CDR2 SNTAGT. CDR3 length equals 12 residues. The CDR3 spells CAIVPTTYEQYF.

The chain combines TRBV5-5 with TRBJ1-3. The CDR3 loop spans 16 amino acids. CDR1 and CDR2 from the germline V gene are SGHKS and YYEKEE (reference sequence). The CDR3 protein is CASSRTREKTGNTIYF.

The V gene is TRBV14, the J gene TRBJ2-7. The length of the CDR3 is 16 residues. CDR1 and CDR2 (germline): SGHDN, FVKESK. The chain's CDR3 is CASSQDATGRFYEQYF.

V usage is TRBV23-1 and J usage is TRBJ1-1. TRBV23-1 is flagged as an ORF with uncertain function. The CDR3 covers 14 residues. The CDR3 region is CASSRAGRNTEAFF.

The rearrangement joins TRBV6-4 to TRBJ2-3. The CDR3 is made up of 14 amino acids. CDR1 and CDR2 from the germline V gene are MRHNA and SNTAGT. The CDR3: CASSDGTSTDTQYF.

The rearrangement links TRBV9 to TRBJ1-5; checking the TCRdb D call of TRBD1 is not possible without DNA. The germline CDR1 and CDR2 sequences are SGDLS and YYNGEE. CDR3 length equals 14 residues. The CDR3 spells CASSVGRGPQPQHF.

The V call is TRBV6-2 or TRBV6-3, the J call TRBJ2-7. CDR1 MNHEY and CDR2 SVGEGT come from the germline V gene. This CDR3 comprises 13 residues. The CDR3: CASSYDTVDEQYF.